One and the same sample provided the 22 T cell receptor beta chains below, sequenced in a study of blood T cell repertoires in COVID-19. Generated by immunoSEQ multiplex PCR, the TCRdb table keeps only in-frame clones and is missing some. The data hold fewer than 250,000 clones, with 85% to 90% observed a single time. What was sequenced was peripheral blood. These receptor sequences come from a man aged 45-65 years with COVID-19, enrolled during active disease.

J is TRBJ1-5 and V is TRBV14, with TRBD1 as a possible D gene (6 bases). Trimming left V 5 bases short and J 2 bases short, with 16 bases between. CDR3 length equals 16 residues. CDR1 and CDR2 from the germline V gene are SGHDN and FVKESK. The CDR3 protein is CASSTQQGWGNQPQHF. The DNA for the CDR3 is TGTGCCAGCAGCACCCAACAGGGATGGGGCAATCAGCCCCAGCATTTT.

The rearrangement joins TRBV7-9 to TRBJ1-5, with D maybe TRBD1 (5 bases). The CDR3 runs to 15 residues. CDR1 and CDR2 from the germline V gene are SEHNR and FQNEAQ (reference sequence). Trimming left V 1 base short and J 7 bases short, with 14 bases between. The CDR3 DNA follows: TGTGCCAGCAGCTTAGGGGCAGGGCAACAACAGCCCCAGCATTTT. It codes for CASSLGAGQQQPQHF. The full variable domain, its missing parts supplied by reference TRBV7-9 and TRBJ1-5, is DTGVSQNPRHKITKRGQNVTFRCDPISEHNRLYWYRQTLGQGPEFLTYFQNEAQLEKSRLLSDRFSAERPKGSFSTLEIQRTEQGDSAMYLCASSLGAGQQQPQHFGDGTRLSIL.

The V and J genes are TRBV7-9 and TRBJ2-3; 7 nucleotides agree with TRBD2. V lost 5 bases to trimming and J lost 4 bases; unmatched junction nucleotides: 9. The CDR3 sequence is 15 residues long. The germline V gene has CDR1 SEHNR and CDR2 FQNEAQ (reference sequence). CDR3 amino acids: CASSPPGRIPDTQYF. The CDR3 DNA is TGTGCCAGCAGCCCTCCCGGGAGGATCCCAGATACGCAGTATTTT. Full variable domain (rest looked up from reference TRBV7-9 and TRBJ2-3): DTGVSQNPRHKITKRGQNVTFRCDPISEHNRLYWYRQTLGQGPEFLTYFQNEAQLEKSRLLSDRFSAERPKGSFSTLEIQRTEQGDSAMYLCASSPPGRIPDTQYFGPGTRLTVL.

This clone was counted a few times. Germline is not matched at one junction end, which may reflect a read error. This rearrangement joins TRBV9 to TRBJ1-3, with a weak D call TRBD1 (5 bases). The CDR3 is 17 residues long. CDR1 SGDLS and CDR2 YYNGEE come from the germline V gene. CDR3 sequence (DNA): TGTGCCAGCAGCGGCAAAGCCGGCGGGACGGCTGGGAACACCATATATTTT. Protein: CASSGKAGGTAGNTIYF.

The V and J genes are TRBV7-9 and TRBJ1-2, with 11 bases matching TRBD1. Unmatched junction bases numbered 8, after V lost 4 bases and J lost 4 bases. Germline-derived CDR1 and CDR2 are SEHNR and FQNEAQ (reference sequence). This CDR3 comprises 16 residues. The CDR3 region is CASSYSGTGGRYGYTF. The CDR3, as DNA: TGTGCCAGCAGCTACTCCGGGACAGGGGGTCGCTATGGCTACACCTTC.

This clone is a singleton in its sample. The genes are TRBV6-5 and TRBJ1-5; D gene uncertain. Germline V gives CDR1 MNHEY, CDR2 SVGAGI. The CDR3 length is 12 residues. The V gene lost 5 bases and the J gene lost 5 bases, with 7 bases spanning the gap. The CDR3 DNA sequence: TGTGCCAGCAGTCAACGGGATCAGCCCCAGCATTTT. Amino acid sequence: CASSQRDQPQHF.

V is TRBV5-1 and J is TRBJ1-1; possible D gene TRBD1, 6 bases. Germline V lookup: CDR1 SGHRS, CDR2 YFSETQ. V lost 0 bases to trimming and J lost 2 bases, with 8 bases between them. The CDR3 is 14 residues long. In nucleotides, the CDR3 is TGCGCCAGCAGCTTGGGGACAGTTAACACTGAAGCTTTCTTT. This translates into CASSLGTVNTEAFF.

Only one count was recorded for this clone. The V call is TRBV6-5, the J call TRBJ2-1, with D tentatively TRBD1 (6 bases). Trimming took off 6 bases at V and 7 bases at J, with 10 bases between the two ends. Germline V gene lookup returns CDR1 MNHEY and CDR2 SVGAGI. This CDR3 is built from 12 residues. CDR3: CASRTTGNEQFF. Written as DNA, the CDR3 is TGTGCCAGCAGGACCACAGGGAATGAGCAGTTCTTC.

The CDR3 bases are TGTGCCAGCGGGGACTACGAGCAGTACTTC. Protein: CASGDYEQYF. The chain combines TRBV10-3 with TRBJ2-7, with a tentative D call TRBD2 (6 bases). The germline V gene has CDR1 ENHRY and CDR2 SYGVKD. The CDR3 totals 10 residues. With 10 bases removed from V and 3 bases from J, the gap between germline ends came to 7 bases.

The rearrangement links TRBV9 to TRBJ2-7; 10 bases fit TRBD2. V trimming: 0 bases; J trimming: 2 bases; junction bases outside the gene matches: 8. This CDR3 has 17 residues. Germline V gene sequence: CDR1 SGDLS, CDR2 YYNGEE. The CDR3 is CASSVAESTSGPYEQYF. As DNA, the CDR3 is TGTGCCAGCAGCGTAGCCGAATCGACTAGCGGGCCCTACGAGCAGTACTTC.

The chain couples TRBV7-6 to TRBJ2-1; TRBD2 matches 7 bases. Per the germline V gene, CDR1 is SGHVS and CDR2 is FNYEAQ. The length of the CDR3 is 16 residues. V shed 5 bases, J shed 4 bases, and the junction held 11 bases outside the gene matches. For the CDR3, the DNA is TGTGCCAGCAGCCCCTTGGGGGGGAGGGGTTACAATGAGCAGTTCTTC. Its protein is CASSPLGGRGYNEQFF.

The chain is built from TRBV19 and TRBJ1-5; 9 nucleotides line up with TRBD1. Germline values: CDR1 LNHDA, CDR2 SQIVND (reference sequence). The CDR3 contains 14 residues. The V segment lost 7 bases and the J segment 2 bases; nucleotides outside the gene matches: 3. The CDR3 DNA reads as TGTGCCAGTACCTGGACAGGGGGCAATCAGCCCCAGCATTTT. Amino acid sequence: CASTWTGGNQPQHF.

V and J are TRBV5-6 and TRBJ1-2; 7 positions match TRBD1. The CDR3 is made up of 13 amino acids. The V segment lost 0 bases and the J segment 6 bases; nucleotides outside the gene matches: 2. Germline assignment: CDR1 SGHDT and CDR2 YYEEEE. The CDR3 reads CASSLVQGNGYTF. Here the CDR3 DNA reads TGTGCCAGCAGCTTGGTACAGGGGAATGGCTACACCTTC.

This clone has only one observation. The V gene is TRBV19, the J gene TRBJ2-1; 9 nucleotides match TRBD2. Germline values: CDR1 LNHDA, CDR2 SQIVND (reference sequence). V lost 6 bases, J lost 1 base, and 10 bases stayed unmatched. The CDR3 spans 17 residues. The CDR3 here is CASRGLIAGASYNEQFF. CDR3 in DNA: TGTGCCAGTAGGGGTCTTATAGCGGGAGCATCCTACAATGAGCAGTTCTTC.

The chain uses TRBV24-1 and TRBJ1-5; D remains ambiguous. The CDR3 length is 13 residues. Germline CDR1 and CDR2: KGHDR and SFDVKD. V was cut by 6 bases and J by 0 bases, with 5 bases left in between. The CDR3 region has the DNA TGTGCCACCAGTTTAGATAGCAATCAGCCCCAGCATTTT. Its protein is CATSLDSNQPQHF.

This chain links TRBV18 with TRBJ2-7; 7 bases are a match to TRBD2. With V trimmed by 6 bases and J by 9 bases, 14 bases remained unmatched. CDR3 length equals 14 residues. Germline V gene sequence: CDR1 KGHSH, CDR2 LQKENI. This CDR3 reads CASSTGGRMSWQYF. CDR3 DNA sequence: TGTGCCAGCTCGACGGGAGGACGGATGTCCTGGCAGTACTTC.

The chain is built from TRBV18 and TRBJ1-1; D is unresolved. Germline V lookup: CDR1 KGHSH, CDR2 LQKENI. This CDR3 spans 14 amino acids. V was shortened by 2 bases and J by 1 base, with 8 bases between the two germline ends. In DNA form, the CDR3 reads TGTGCCAGCTCACCAGAGGTACCGAACACTGAAGCTTTCTTT. It codes for CASSPEVPNTEAFF. Drawing the rest from reference TRBV18 and TRBJ1-1, the complete variable domain is NAGVMQNPRHLVRRRGQEARLRCSPMKGHSHVYWYRQLPEEGLKFMVYLQKENIIDESGMPKERFSAEFPKEGPSILRIQQVVRGDSAAYFCASSPEVPNTEAFFGQGTRLTVV.

There are a few counts of this clone. CDR3 region: CASRLDFNQPQHF. CDR3 bases: TGTGCCAGCAGACTGGACTTCAATCAGCCCCAGCATTTT. The chain couples TRBV6-5 to TRBJ1-5, with unresolved D. This CDR3 comprises 13 residues. The germline V gene has CDR1 MNHEY and CDR2 SVGAGI. Trimming took 6 bases from V and 3 from J, leaving 9 bases between them.

V and J are TRBV21-1 and TRBJ2-1; the D call of TRBD1 is as the table states it, not checked on the DNA. TRBV21-1 is noted as a pseudogene. The CDR3 sequence is 17 residues long. The CDR3 here is CASSPRTVSRTYNEQFF. The DNA for the CDR3 is TGTGCCAGCAGCCCTCGGACAGTTTCAAGGACCTACAATGAGCAGTTCTTC.

This chain uses TRBV5-1 with TRBJ2-1, with unresolved D. The germline V gene encodes CDR1 SGHRS and CDR2 YFSETQ. This CDR3 has 17 amino acids. Trimming removed 0 bases at V and 2 bases at J, with 15 bases between. The CDR3 coding sequence is TGCGCCAGCAGCTTGGCCCTCGACTCCGGCCCCTACAATGAGCAGTTCTTC. Translation gives CASSLALDSGPYNEQFF.

The sample holds a few counts of this clone. The rearrangement links TRBV19 to TRBJ1-5, with D perhaps TRBD1 (6 bases). The CDR3 length is 19 residues. V gave up 5 bases and J gave up 0 bases, with 23 bases separating them. The germline V gene encodes CDR1 LNHDA and CDR2 SQIVND (reference sequence). CDR3 amino acids: CASSVPGHRIQNSNQPQHF. The CDR3 region has the DNA TGTGCCAGTAGTGTTCCGGGACACAGAATTCAAAATAGCAATCAGCCCCAGCATTTT. Together with reference TRBV19 and TRBJ1-5, the CDR3 gives the full variable domain: DGGITQSPKYLFRKEGQNVTLSCEQNLNHDAMYWYRQDPGQGLRLIYYSQIVNDFQKGDIAEGYSVSREKKESFPLTVTSAQKNPTAFYLCASSVPGHRIQNSNQPQHFGDGTRLSIL.

The J gene is TRBJ2-3, the V gene TRBV30; possible D gene TRBD2, 5 bases. The V and J ends lost 0 bases and 2 bases respectively, with 9 bases between them. Germline-derived CDR1 and CDR2 are GTSNPN and SVGIG (reference sequence). The CDR3 is 14 residues long. This CDR3 is CAWSVTLDTDTQYF. CDR3 coding DNA: TGTGCCTGGAGTGTAACACTAGACACAGATACGCAGTATTTT.